These T cell receptor beta chains were read from a single sample in a study of Tregs in tolerant kidney transplant recipients. Sequencing was performed with immunoSEQ multiplex PCR; in TCRdb, only in-frame clones are kept and a portion is missing. The sample includes hundreds of thousands of clones, around 81% of them seen just once. The specimen sequenced was CD4+ T cells from blood. Receptors originate from a human donor in good health. Both conserved end residues are trimmed from each CDR3. Fields, in order: V gene, CDR3 length, J gene, CDR3 protein.

>TRBV15|10|TRBJ2-1
ATRRGYNEQF
>TRBV7-9|11|TRBJ1-1
ASRRALNTEAF
>TRBV9|15|TRBJ2-3
ASSVAGADTSTDTQY
>TRBV18|10|TRBJ1-4
ASSPSEGKLF
>TRBV6-5|13|TRBJ2-3
ASSGTSGRRDTQY
>TRBV6-5|14|TRBJ1-2
ASSFYSGTDNYGYT
>TRBV2|14|TRBJ2-2
ASRFTSGSNTGELF
>TRBV10-3|13|TRBJ1-5
AISDPDRGHQPQH
>TRBV5-1|12|TRBJ2-7
ASSSTGGNYEQY
>TRBV2|10|TRBJ2-5
ASGPLRETQY
>TRBV2|13|TRBJ1-4
ASSDEQGSAGKLF
>TRBV10-1|12|TRBJ1-1
ASSPTGMNTEAF
>TRBV2|12|TRBJ2-2
ASSPHRGEGELF
>TRBV5-1|14|TRBJ2-5
ASSPRLAGNQETQY
>TRBV18|13|TRBJ1-5
ASSPTGFSNQPQH
>TRBV5-1|13|TRBJ1-1
ASSPGDLTGTEAF
>TRBV29-1|12|TRBJ1-1
SVAHTTRNTEAF
>TRBV7-2|13|TRBJ1-6
ASSLGRRGNSPLH
>TRBV7-6|12|TRBJ1-4
ASSTRALREKLF
>TRBV18|13|TRBJ1-5
ASSPLARSNQPQH
>TRBV7-3|11|TRBJ1-1
ASSFQGNTEAF
>TRBV10-1|12|TRBJ1-1
ASSRAVGNTEAF
>TRBV19|14|TRBJ1-6
ASSSHPDRWGSPLH
>TRBV27|14|TRBJ2-1
ASSSPSPLSYNEQF